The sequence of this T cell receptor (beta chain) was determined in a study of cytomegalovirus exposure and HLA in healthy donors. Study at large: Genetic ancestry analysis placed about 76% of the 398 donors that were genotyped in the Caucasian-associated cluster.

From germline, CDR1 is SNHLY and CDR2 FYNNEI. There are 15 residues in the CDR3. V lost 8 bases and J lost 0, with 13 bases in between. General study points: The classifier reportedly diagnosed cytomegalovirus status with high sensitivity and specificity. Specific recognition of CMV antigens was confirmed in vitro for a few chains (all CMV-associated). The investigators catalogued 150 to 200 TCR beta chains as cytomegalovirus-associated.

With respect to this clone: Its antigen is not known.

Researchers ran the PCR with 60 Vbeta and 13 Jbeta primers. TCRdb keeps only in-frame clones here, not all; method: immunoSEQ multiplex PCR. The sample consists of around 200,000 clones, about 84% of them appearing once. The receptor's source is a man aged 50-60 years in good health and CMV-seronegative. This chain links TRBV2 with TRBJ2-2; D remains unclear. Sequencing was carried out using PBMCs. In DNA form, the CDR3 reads TGTGCCAGCGATTCAGATACTACGAACACCGGGGAGCTGTTTTTT. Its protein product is CASDSDTTNTGELFF.